The 25 T cell receptor beta chains listed next were all sequenced from one sample in a study of T cell changes during pregnancy in multiple sclerosis. Some clones are missing from TCRdb's copy, which holds only in-frame ones; the method was immunoSEQ multiplex PCR. The table has more than 55,000 clones, about nine tenths seen once; the top ten hold about 1.7%. Sequenced material: peripheral blood, taken after pregnancy. These receptors were collected from a female donor with multiple sclerosis, enrolled in a pregnancy study.

V and J are TRBV9 and TRBJ2-2; maybe TRBD1 (6 bases). The germline V gene encodes CDR1 SGDLS and CDR2 YYNGEE. Trimming pared 5 bases from V and 0 bases from J, leaving 17 bases between. The CDR3 covers 17 residues. For the CDR3, the DNA is TGTGCCAGCAGTCGGACAGCCCACAACCCGAACACCGGGGAGCTGTTTTTT. This sequence encodes CASSRTAHNPNTGELFF.

The V call is TRBV20-1, the J call TRBJ2-7; unclear D gene. This CDR3 region has 11 residues. Germline assignment: CDR1 DFQATT and CDR2 SNEGSKA (reference sequence). With 5 bases removed from V and 4 bases from J, the gap between germline ends came to 9 bases. CDR3 sequence (DNA): TGCAGTGCTCCAGACATGTACGAGCAGTACTTC. This gives the protein CSAPDMYEQYF.

This chain connects TRBV7-3 to TRBJ2-1; no firm D call. The V and J ends lost 5 bases and 7 bases respectively, with 12 bases between them. Germline lookup yields CDR1 SGHTA and CDR2 FQGTGA. The CDR3 totals 13 residues. CDR3 in DNA: TGTGCCAGCAGCCCAAGGAGCAGAAATGAGCAGTTCTTC. It yields the protein CASSPRSRNEQFF.

The V call is TRBV10-3, the J call TRBJ1-2; possibly TRBD1 for D (5 bases). There are 12 residues in the CDR3. Between the trimmed V and J ends, which lost 2 bases and 8 bases, there was a span of 9 bases. CDR1 is ENHRY and CDR2 is SYGVKD in the germline V gene. This CDR3 reads CAISEAREGYTF. In nucleotides, the CDR3 is TGTGCCATCAGTGAGGCCAGGGAAGGCTACACCTTC.

The V gene is TRBV5-1, the J gene TRBJ2-7; 8 bases agree with TRBD2. Germline V gene lookup returns CDR1 SGHRS and CDR2 YFSETQ. CDR3 length: 15 residues. Germline trimming cut 3 bases from V and 7 bases from J; bases unmatched to any gene: 12. The CDR3 sequence is CASSYTSGEYEEQYF. The CDR3 nucleotides are TGCGCCAGCAGCTATACTAGCGGAGAGTACGAGGAGCAGTACTTC.

The chain is built from TRBV7-3 and TRBJ1-2; TRBD1 aligns across 8 bases. The CDR3 is 17 residues long. J was trimmed by 0 bases and V by 4 bases; bases with no gene match: 10. Germline V gene sequence: CDR1 SGHTA, CDR2 FQGTGA. CDR3 DNA sequence: TGTGCCAGCAGCTCACCGGGACAGGAGCCCGCTAACTATGGCTACACCTTC. Protein sequence: CASSSPGQEPANYGYTF.

The rearrangement uses TRBV11-2 and TRBJ2-3; TRBD2 matches at 8 bases. The CDR3 length is 15 residues. CDR1 is SGHAT and CDR2 is FQNNGV in the germline V gene. Trimming removed 5 bases from V and 7 bases from J; junction bases left unmatched: 11. The CDR3 DNA sequence: TGTGCCAGCAGCCCCGTGGACGGGGGGGCATATACGCAGTATTTT. It is translated as CASSPVDGGAYTQYF.

The V gene is TRBV29-1, the J gene TRBJ1-1, with TRBD1 matching 7 bases. The CDR3 spans 15 residues. V lost 2 bases to trimming and J lost 4 bases; unmatched junction nucleotides: 10. Per germline, CDR1 SQVTM and CDR2 ANQGSEA. In DNA, the CDR3 is TGCAGCGTTGAACCCAAGACAGGGTCCGTCACTGAAGCTTTCTTT. It translates to CSVEPKTGSVTEAFF.

The V and J genes are TRBV5-6 and TRBJ1-1, with a weak D call TRBD1 (6 bases). The V gene's germline CDR1 is SGHDT and CDR2 YYEEEE. The CDR3 covers 13 residues. V lost 3 bases and J lost 9, with 15 bases in between. The CDR3 loop reads CASSSRDTSKAFF. The CDR3 DNA is TGTGCCAGCAGCTCCCGGGACACCTCAAAAGCTTTCTTT.

The J gene is TRBJ2-7, the V gene TRBV6-6, with D possibly matching TRBD1 (6 bases). The CDR3 spans 16 residues. V shed 5 bases and J shed 5 bases, with 22 bases lying between them. Germline V lookup: CDR1 MNHNY, CDR2 SVGAGI (reference sequence). As DNA, the CDR3 is TGTGCCAGCAGTCCTTGGACAGATCAACCAAGAAACGAGCAGTACTTC. It yields the protein CASSPWTDQPRNEQYF.

This clone has a handful of counts. V gene TRBV4-3 combines with J gene TRBJ1-2; D is uncertain. The V and J ends lost 0 bases and 4 bases respectively, with 15 bases between them. The CDR3 is made up of 16 amino acids. The germline CDR1 and CDR2 sequences are LGHNA and YSLEER. The CDR3 reads CASSQDTRREGYGYTF. CDR3 DNA sequence: TGCGCCAGCAGCCAAGATACCCGACGGGAGGGCTATGGCTACACCTTC.

V gene TRBV4-3 combines with J gene TRBJ2-3; tentative D call: TRBD2 (5 bases). This CDR3 region has 13 residues. Germline loops: CDR1 LGHNA, CDR2 YSLEER. Deletions cut 1 base from V and 9 bases from J, with 11 bases between. The CDR3 sequence is CASSQGRLETQYF. DNA for the CDR3: TGCGCCAGCAGCCAAGGGAGGCTAGAGACGCAGTATTTT.

The J gene is TRBJ1-2, the V gene TRBV6-5, with TRBD1 identical over 7 bases. This CDR3 comprises 13 residues. Germline CDR1 is MNHEY and CDR2 is SVGAGI. V lost 0 bases, J lost 9 bases, and 4 bases stayed unmatched. CDR3: CASSYSEGARYTF. CDR3 nucleotides: TGTGCCAGCAGTTACTCGGAGGGGGCGCGCTACACCTTC.

The chain recombines TRBV30 with TRBJ1-5, with 8 nucleotides matching TRBD1. CDR3 length: 12 residues. Germline V gene lookup returns CDR1 GTSNPN and CDR2 SVGIG (reference sequence). Germline trimming cut 5 bases from V and 5 bases from J; bases unmatched to any gene: 2. The CDR3 bases are TGTGCCTGGGGACAGGGATATCAGCCCCAGCATTTT. It translates to CAWGQGYQPQHF.

The V call is TRBV5-1, the J call TRBJ1-1; possible D gene TRBD1, 6 bases. Germline V gene data show CDR1 as SGHRS and CDR2 as YFSETQ. This CDR3 spans 13 amino acids. Between the trimmed V and J ends, which lost 2 bases and 5 bases, there was a span of 10 bases. CDR3 residues: CASSFFQGTEAFF. The CDR3, as DNA: TGCGCCAGCAGCTTTTTCCAGGGGACTGAAGCTTTCTTT.

The table lists this clone with a count of one. The chain recombines TRBV6-1 with TRBJ1-5, with a tentative D call TRBD1 (5 bases). This CDR3 region has 15 residues. V was trimmed by 6 bases and J by 0 bases, leaving 12 bases between them. The germline V gene has CDR1 MNHNS and CDR2 SASEGT. Here the CDR3 DNA reads TGTGCCAGCAGCCCAGGACACAATAGCAATCAGCCCCAGCATTTT. Translated: CASSPGHNSNQPQHF.

The chain couples TRBV13 to TRBJ2-3, with 11 bases aligning to TRBD2. Germline V lookup: CDR1 PRHDT, CDR2 FYEKMQ (reference sequence). The CDR3 spans 16 residues. J lost 5 bases, V lost 5 bases, and 9 bases had no gene match. CDR3 sequence (DNA): TGTGCCAGCAGCCTGACTGGGACTAGCGGTGGAGATACGCAGTATTTT. This translates into CASSLTGTSGGDTQYF.

The gene calls are TRBV19 and TRBJ2-3; unclear D gene. CDR1 and CDR2 from the germline V gene are LNHDA and SQIVND (reference sequence). V was shortened by 3 bases and J by 4 bases, with 11 bases between the two germline ends. The CDR3 contains 14 residues. The CDR3 nucleotides are TGTGCCAGTAGTATCGTGGGCTACGCAGATACGCAGTATTTT. Amino acid sequence: CASSIVGYADTQYF.

This rearrangement joins TRBV6-6 to TRBJ1-5; 8 bases align to TRBD1. Germline CDR1 and CDR2: MNHNY and SVGAGI (reference sequence). Trimming took 6 bases from V and 7 from J; bases not matched to a gene: 11. There are 15 residues in the CDR3. DNA of the CDR3: TGTGCCAGCAGCACCACAGGGGGTGCCCGACAGCCCCAGCATTTT. Translating gives CASSTTGGARQPQHF.

The V and J genes are TRBV6-1 and TRBJ1-1; the D is unclear. The CDR3 runs 13 residues. Germline-derived CDR1 and CDR2 are MNHNS and SASEGT. The ends were cut back, 7 bases at V and 3 bases at J, with 12 bases in the middle. The CDR3 coding sequence is TGTGCCAGCACGGGGAGTTTGGACACTGAAGCTTTCTTT. Protein: CASTGSLDTEAFF.

The chain links TRBV5-8 to TRBJ2-3; D perhaps matches TRBD2 (7 bases). Between the trimmed V and J ends, which lost 0 bases and 6 bases, there was a span of 20 bases. The CDR3 consists of 17 residues. Germline V gene sequence: CDR1 SGHTS, CDR2 YDEGEE. The CDR3 spells CASSLAPAGAPVDTQYF. In DNA, the CDR3 is TGTGCCAGCAGCTTGGCTCCCGCGGGGGCGCCGGTCGATACGCAGTATTTT.

The gene calls are TRBV5-1 and TRBJ2-2, with TRBD2 matching over 10 bases. CDR1 and CDR2 (germline): SGHRS, YFSETQ. V was pared by 7 bases and J by 5 bases, with 11 bases of the junction left unmatched. The CDR3 loop spans 16 amino acids. CDR3 nucleotide sequence: TGCGCCAGCGGACTTCAATGGACTAGCGGTACCGGGGAGCTGTTTTTT. Protein: CASGLQWTSGTGELFF.

The chain is built from TRBV6-5 and TRBJ1-1; tentative D call: TRBD1 (5 bases). The CDR3 contains 14 residues. Trimming left V 4 bases short and J 5 bases short, with 14 bases between. CDR1 and CDR2 (germline): MNHEY, SVGAGI. The CDR3 DNA is TGTGCCAGCAGTTGGGGGGAGGAGGTGACTGAAGCTTTCTTT. This codes for CASSWGEEVTEAFF.

The rearrangement joins TRBV6-4 to TRBJ2-3; 15 nucleotides match TRBD2. Germline V gene lookup returns CDR1 MRHNA and CDR2 SNTAGT. This CDR3 contains 15 residues. J gave up 5 bases and V 5 bases, and 2 bases lay outside the gene matches. The CDR3 region has the DNA TGTGCCAGCAGTCGGACTAGCGGGGGGGGAGATACGCAGTATTTT. Its protein product is CASSRTSGGGDTQYF.

The chain carries TRBV2 and TRBJ1-2; TRBD1 might be the D (5 bases). Trimming pared 3 bases from V and 3 bases from J, leaving 14 bases between. CDR3 length: 15 amino acids. Germline values: CDR1 SNHLY, CDR2 FYNNEI. The CDR3 is CASSDGHSVDYGYTF. The CDR3 bases are TGTGCCAGCAGTGACGGACATTCGGTAGACTATGGCTACACCTTC.